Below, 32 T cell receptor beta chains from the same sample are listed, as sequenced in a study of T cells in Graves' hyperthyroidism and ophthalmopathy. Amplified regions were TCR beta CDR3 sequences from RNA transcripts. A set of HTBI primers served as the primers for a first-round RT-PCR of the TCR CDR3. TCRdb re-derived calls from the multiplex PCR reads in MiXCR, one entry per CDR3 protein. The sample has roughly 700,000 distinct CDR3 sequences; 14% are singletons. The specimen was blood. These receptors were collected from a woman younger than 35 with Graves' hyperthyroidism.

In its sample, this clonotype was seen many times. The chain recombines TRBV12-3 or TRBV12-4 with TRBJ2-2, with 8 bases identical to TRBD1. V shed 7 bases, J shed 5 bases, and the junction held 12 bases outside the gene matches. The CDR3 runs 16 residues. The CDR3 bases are TGTGCCAGCACTCACTATCCCGGACAGGGTACCGGGGAGCTGTTTTTT. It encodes CASTHYPGQGTGELFF.

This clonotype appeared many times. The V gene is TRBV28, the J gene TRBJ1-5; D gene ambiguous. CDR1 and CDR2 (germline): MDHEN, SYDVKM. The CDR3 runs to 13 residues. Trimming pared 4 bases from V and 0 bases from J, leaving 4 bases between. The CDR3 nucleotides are TGTGCCAGCAGTTCTTATAGCAATCAGCCCCAGCATTTT. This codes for CASSSYSNQPQHF.

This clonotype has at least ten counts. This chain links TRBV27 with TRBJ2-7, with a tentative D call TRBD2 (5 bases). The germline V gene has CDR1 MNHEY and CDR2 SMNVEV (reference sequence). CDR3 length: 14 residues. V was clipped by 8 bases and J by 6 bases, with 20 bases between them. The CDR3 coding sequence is TGTGCCAGCCGATCACTAGGCTGGTACGGCGAGCAGTACTTC. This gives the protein CASRSLGWYGEQYF.

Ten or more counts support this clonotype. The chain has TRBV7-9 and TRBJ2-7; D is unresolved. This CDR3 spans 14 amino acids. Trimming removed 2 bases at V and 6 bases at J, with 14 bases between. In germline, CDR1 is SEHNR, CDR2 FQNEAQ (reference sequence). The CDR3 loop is CASSLSPLAGEQYF. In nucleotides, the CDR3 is TGTGCCAGCAGCTTATCACCCTTAGCAGGCGAGCAGTACTTC.

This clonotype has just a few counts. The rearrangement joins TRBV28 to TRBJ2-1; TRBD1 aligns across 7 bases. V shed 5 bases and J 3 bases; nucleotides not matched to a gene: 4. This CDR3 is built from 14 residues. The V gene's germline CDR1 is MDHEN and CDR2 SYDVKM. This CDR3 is CASSPTGNYNEQFF. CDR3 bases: TGTGCCAGCAGTCCGACAGGGAACTACAATGAGCAGTTCTTC. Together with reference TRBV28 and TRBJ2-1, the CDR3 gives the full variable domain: DVKVTQSSRYLVKRTGEKVFLECVQDMDHENMFWYRQDPGLGLRLIYFSYDVKMKEKGDIPEGYSVSREKKERFSLILESASTNQTSMYLCASSPTGNYNEQFFGPGTRLTVL.

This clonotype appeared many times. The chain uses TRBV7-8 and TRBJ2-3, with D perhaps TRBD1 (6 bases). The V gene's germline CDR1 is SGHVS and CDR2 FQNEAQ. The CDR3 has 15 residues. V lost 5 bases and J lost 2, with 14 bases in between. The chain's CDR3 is CASSKDRLSTDTQYF. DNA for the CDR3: TGTGCCAGCAGCAAGGACAGACTCTCCACAGATACGCAGTATTTT.

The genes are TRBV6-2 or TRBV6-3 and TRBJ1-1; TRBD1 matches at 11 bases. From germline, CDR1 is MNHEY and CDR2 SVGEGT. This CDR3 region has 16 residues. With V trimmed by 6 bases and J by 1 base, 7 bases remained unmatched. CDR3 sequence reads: CASRTGTGGGNTEAFF. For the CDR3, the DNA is TGTGCCAGCAGGACCGGGACAGGGGGGGGGAACACTGAAGCTTTCTTT.

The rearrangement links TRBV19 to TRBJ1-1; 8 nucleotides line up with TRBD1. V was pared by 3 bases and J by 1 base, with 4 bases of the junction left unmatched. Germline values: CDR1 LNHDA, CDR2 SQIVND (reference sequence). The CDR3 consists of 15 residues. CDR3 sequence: CASSMGGTGNTEAFF. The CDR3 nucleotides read TGTGCCAGTAGTATGGGTGGGACAGGGAACACTGAAGCTTTCTTT.

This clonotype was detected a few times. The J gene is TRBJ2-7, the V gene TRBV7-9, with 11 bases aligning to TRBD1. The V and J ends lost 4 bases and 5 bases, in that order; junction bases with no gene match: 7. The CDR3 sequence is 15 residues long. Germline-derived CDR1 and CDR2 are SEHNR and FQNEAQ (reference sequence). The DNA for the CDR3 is TGTGCCAGCAGCTCCCTGGGACAGGGGGAAGACGAGCAGTACTTC. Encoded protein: CASSSLGQGEDEQYF.

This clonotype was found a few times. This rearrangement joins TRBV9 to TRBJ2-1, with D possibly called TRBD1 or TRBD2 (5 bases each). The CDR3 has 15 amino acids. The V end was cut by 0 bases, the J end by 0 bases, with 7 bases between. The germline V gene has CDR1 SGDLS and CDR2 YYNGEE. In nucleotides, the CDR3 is TGTGCCAGCAGCGTAGTTGGGGGCTCCTACAATGAGCAGTTCTTC. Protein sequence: CASSVVGGSYNEQFF.

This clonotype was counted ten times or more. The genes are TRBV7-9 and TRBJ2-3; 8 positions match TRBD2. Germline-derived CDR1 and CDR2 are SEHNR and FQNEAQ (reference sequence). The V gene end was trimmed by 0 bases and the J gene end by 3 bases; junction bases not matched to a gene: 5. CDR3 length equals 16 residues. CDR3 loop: CASSLALGGRTDTQYF. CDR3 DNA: TGTGCCAGCAGCTTAGCGCTGGGCGGGAGGACAGATACGCAGTATTTT.

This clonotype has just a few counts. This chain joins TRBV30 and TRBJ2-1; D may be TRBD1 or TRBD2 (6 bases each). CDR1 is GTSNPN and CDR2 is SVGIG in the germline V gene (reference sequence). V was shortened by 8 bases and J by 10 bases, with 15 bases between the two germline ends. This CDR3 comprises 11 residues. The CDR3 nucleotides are TGTGCCAGCAGTCGCGGGACAGAGCAGTTCTTC. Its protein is CASSRGTEQFF.

This CDR3 reads CASSIEGGRYTEAFF. DNA of the CDR3: TGTGCCAGTAGTATAGAAGGAGGGAGATACACTGAAGCTTTCTTT. The chain joins TRBV19 to TRBJ1-1; D is uncertain. CDR1 is LNHDA, CDR2 SQIVND, per germline (reference sequence). The CDR3 length is 15 residues. Trimming left V 0 bases short and J 3 bases short, with 11 bases between.

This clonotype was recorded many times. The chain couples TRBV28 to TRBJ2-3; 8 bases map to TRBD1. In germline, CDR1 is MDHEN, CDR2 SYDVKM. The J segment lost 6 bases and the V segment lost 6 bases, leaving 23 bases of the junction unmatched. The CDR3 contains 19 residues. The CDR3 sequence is CASSFGTGGKRRGRDTQYF. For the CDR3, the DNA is TGTGCCAGCAGCTTCGGGACAGGCGGAAAGAGAAGGGGGCGTGATACGCAGTATTTT.

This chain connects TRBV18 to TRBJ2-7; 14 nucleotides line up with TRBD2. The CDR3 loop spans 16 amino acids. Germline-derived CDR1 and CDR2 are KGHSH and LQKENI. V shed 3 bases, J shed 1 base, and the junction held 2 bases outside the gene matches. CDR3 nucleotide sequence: TGTGCCAGCTCACCGACTAGCGGGAGGGCATCCTACGAGCAGTACTTC. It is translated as CASSPTSGRASYEQYF.

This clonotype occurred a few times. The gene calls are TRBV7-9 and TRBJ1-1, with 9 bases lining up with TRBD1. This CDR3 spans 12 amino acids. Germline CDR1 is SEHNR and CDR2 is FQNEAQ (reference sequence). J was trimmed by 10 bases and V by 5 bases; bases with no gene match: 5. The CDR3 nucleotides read TGTGCCAGCAGCATACAGGGGGCCGGAGCTTTCTTT. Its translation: CASSIQGAGAFF.

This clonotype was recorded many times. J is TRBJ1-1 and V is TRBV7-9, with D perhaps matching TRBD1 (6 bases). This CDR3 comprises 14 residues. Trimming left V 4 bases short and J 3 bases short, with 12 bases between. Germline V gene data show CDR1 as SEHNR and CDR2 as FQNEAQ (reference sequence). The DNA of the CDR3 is TGTGCCAGCAGCTCGCTAGGGGGGTACACTGAAGCTTTCTTT. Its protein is CASSSLGGYTEAFF.

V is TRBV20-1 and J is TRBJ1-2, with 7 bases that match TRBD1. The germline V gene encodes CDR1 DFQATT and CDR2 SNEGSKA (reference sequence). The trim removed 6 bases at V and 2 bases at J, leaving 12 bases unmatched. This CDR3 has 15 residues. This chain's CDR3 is CSAPLRATGNYGYTF. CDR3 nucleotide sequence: TGCAGTGCCCCTTTGAGGGCGACAGGGAACTATGGCTACACCTTC.

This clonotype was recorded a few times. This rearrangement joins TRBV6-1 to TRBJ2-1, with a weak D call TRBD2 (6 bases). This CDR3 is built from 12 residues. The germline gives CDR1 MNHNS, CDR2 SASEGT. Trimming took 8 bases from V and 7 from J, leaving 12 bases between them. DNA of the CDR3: TGTGCCAGCGCTCGACTAGTAAATGAGCAGTTCTTC. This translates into CASARLVNEQFF.

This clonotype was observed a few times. CDR3 sequence (DNA): TGTGCCAGCAGTGACCCGAGTCGGGACAACACCGGGGAGCTGTTTTTT. Translating it yields CASSDPSRDNTGELFF. This chain joins TRBV2 and TRBJ2-2; tentatively, D is TRBD1 or TRBD2 (5 bases each). The CDR3 totals 16 residues. CDR1 and CDR2 from the germline V gene are SNHLY and FYNNEI. V was shortened by 3 bases and J by 2 bases, with 13 bases between the two germline ends.

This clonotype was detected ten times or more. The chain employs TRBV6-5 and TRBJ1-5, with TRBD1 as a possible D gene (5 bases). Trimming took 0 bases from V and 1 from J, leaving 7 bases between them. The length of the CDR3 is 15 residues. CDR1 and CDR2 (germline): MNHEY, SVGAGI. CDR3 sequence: CASSYSRGSNQPQHF. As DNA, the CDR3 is TGTGCCAGCAGTTACTCAAGGGGCAGCAATCAGCCCCAGCATTTT.

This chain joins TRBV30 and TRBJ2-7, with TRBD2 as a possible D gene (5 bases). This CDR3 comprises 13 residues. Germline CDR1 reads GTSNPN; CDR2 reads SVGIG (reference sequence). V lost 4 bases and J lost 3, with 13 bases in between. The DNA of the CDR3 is TGTGCCTGGAATTCCGGGATAAACTACGAGCAGTACTTC. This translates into CAWNSGINYEQYF.

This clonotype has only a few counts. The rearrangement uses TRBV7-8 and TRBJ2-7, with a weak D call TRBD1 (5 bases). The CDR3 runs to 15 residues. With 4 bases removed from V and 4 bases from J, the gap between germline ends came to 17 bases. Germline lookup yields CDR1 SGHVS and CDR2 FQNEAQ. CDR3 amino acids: CASSWSQTASYEQYF. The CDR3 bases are TGTGCCAGCAGCTGGTCCCAGACAGCATCATACGAGCAGTACTTC.

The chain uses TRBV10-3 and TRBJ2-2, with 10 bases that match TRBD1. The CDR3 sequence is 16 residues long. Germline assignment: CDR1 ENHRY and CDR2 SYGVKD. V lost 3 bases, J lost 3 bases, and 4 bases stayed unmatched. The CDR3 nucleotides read TGTGCCATCAGTGATCCCGGACAGGGGGACACCGGGGAGCTGTTTTTT. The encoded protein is CAISDPGQGDTGELFF.

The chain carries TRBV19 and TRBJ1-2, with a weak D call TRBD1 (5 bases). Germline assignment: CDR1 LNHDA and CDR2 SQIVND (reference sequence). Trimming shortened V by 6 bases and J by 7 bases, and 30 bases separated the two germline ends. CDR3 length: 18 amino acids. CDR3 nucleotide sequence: TGTGCCAGTAGGGACACGCCGGAATCAGGGCTTCTCGGGGGTGGCTACACCTTC. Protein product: CASRDTPESGLLGGGYTF.

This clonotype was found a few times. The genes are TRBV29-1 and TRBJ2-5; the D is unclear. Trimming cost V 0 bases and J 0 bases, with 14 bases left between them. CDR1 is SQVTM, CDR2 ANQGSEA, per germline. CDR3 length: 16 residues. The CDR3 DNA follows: TGCAGCGTTGAAGATGAGAAGGGAATGTACCAAGAGACCCAGTACTTC. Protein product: CSVEDEKGMYQETQYF.

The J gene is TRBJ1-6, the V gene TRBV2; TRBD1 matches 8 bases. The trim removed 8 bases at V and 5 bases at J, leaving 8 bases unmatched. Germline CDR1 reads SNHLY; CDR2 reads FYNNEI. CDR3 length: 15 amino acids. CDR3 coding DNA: TGTGCCAGCGATGGACAGGGAGCAAATAATTCACCCCTCCACTTT. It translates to CASDGQGANNSPLHF. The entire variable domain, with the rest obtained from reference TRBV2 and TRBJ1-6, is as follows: EPEVTQTPSHQVTQMGQEVILRCVPISNHLYFYWYRQILGQKVEFLVSFYNNEISEKSEIFDDQFSVERPDGSNFTLKIRSTKLEDSAMYFCASDGQGANNSPLHFGNGTRLTVT.

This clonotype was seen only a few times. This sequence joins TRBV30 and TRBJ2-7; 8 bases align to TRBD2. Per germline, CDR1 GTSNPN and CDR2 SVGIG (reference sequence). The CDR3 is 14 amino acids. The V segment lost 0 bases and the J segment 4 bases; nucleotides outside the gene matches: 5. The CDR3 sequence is CAWSVDSGNYEQYF. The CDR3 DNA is TGTGCCTGGAGTGTCGATAGCGGGAATTACGAGCAGTACTTC.

CDR3 DNA sequence: TGTGCCAGCAGCTTCGTTGGGGAAAAACTGTTTTTT. Translation gives CASSFVGEKLFF. The chain combines TRBV7-9 with TRBJ1-4; no firm D call. CDR1 is SEHNR, CDR2 FQNEAQ, per germline (reference sequence). V dropped 3 bases and J dropped 8 bases, with 7 bases sitting between them. The CDR3 has 12 amino acids.

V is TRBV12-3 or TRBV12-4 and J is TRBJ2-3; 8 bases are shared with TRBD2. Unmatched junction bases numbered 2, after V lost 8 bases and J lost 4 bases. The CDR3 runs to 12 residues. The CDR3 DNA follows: TGTGCCAGCCTAGCGGGCCCAGATACGCAGTATTTT. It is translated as CASLAGPDTQYF.

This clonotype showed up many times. The CDR3 DNA sequence: TGTGCCAGCAGCAACAGGGGGACCGGAAACACCATATATTTT. It specifies CASSNRGTGNTIYF. This chain links TRBV11-2 with TRBJ1-3; 8 nucleotides match TRBD1. Germline CDR1 reads SGHAT; CDR2 reads FQNNGV. The ends lost 5 bases at V and 4 bases at J; junction bases unmatched: 4. The CDR3 spans 14 residues.

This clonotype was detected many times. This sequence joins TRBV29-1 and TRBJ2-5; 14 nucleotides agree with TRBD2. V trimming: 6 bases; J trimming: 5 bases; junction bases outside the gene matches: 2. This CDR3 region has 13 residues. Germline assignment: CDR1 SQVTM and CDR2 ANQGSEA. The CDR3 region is CSVRTSGGETQYF. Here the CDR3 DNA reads TGCAGCGTAAGGACTAGCGGGGGGGAGACCCAGTACTTC.